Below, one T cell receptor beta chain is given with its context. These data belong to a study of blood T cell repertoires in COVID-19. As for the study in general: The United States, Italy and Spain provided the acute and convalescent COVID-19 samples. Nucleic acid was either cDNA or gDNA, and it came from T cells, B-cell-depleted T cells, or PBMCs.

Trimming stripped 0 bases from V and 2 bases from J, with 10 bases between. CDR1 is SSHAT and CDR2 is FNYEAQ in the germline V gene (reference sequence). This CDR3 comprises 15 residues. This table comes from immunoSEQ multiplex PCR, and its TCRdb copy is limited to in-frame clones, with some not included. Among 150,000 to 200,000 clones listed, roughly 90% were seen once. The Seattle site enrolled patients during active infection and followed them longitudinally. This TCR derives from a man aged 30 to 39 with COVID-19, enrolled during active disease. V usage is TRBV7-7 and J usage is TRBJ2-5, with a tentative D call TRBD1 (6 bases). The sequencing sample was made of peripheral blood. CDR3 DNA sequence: TGTGCCAGCAGCTTAGCGCTAGGACAGCAAGAGACCCAGTACTTC. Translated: CASSLALGQQETQYF.